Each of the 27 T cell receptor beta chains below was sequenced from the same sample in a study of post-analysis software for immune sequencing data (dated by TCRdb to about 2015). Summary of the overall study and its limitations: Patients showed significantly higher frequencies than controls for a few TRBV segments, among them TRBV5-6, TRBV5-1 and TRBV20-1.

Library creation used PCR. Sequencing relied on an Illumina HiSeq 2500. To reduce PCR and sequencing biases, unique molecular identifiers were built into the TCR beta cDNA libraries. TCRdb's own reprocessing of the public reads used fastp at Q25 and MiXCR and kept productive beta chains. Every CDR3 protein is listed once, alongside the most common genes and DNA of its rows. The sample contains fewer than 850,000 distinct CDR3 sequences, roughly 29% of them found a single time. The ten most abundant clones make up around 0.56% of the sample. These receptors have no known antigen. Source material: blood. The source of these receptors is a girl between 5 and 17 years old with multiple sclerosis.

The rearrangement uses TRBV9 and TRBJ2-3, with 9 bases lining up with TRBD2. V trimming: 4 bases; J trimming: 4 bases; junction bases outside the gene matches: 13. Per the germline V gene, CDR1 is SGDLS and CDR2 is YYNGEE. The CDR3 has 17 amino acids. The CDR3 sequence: CASSILAGGVGPDTQYF. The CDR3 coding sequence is TGTGCCAGCAGCATCCTCGCGGGAGGGGTCGGGCCAGATACGCAGTATTTT.

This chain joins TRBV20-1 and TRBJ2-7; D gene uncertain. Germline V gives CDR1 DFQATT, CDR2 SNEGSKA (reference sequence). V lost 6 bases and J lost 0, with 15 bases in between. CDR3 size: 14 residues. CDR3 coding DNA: TGCAGTGCATACGACATGACCAACTCCTACGAGCAGTACGTC. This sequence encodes CSAYDMTNSYEQYV.

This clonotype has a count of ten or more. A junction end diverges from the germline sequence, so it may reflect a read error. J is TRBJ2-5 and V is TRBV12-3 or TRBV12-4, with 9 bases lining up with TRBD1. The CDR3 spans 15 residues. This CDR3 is CATSAGTGGSETQYF. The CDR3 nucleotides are TGTGCCACCAGTGCGGGTACAGGGGGCTCAGAGACCCAGTACTTC.

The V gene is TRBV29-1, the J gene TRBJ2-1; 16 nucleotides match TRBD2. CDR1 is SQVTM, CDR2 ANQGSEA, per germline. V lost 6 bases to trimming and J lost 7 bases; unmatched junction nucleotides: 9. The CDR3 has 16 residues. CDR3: CSVSGTSGRARNEQFF. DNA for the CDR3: TGCAGCGTGTCCGGGACTAGCGGGAGGGCCCGGAATGAGCAGTTCTTC.

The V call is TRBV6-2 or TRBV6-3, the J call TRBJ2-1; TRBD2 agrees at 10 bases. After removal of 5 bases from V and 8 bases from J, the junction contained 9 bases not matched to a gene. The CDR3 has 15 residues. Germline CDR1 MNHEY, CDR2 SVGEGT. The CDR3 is CASSEAGTSADEQFF. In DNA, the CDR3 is TGTGCCAGCAGTGAGGCCGGGACTAGCGCCGATGAGCAGTTCTTC.

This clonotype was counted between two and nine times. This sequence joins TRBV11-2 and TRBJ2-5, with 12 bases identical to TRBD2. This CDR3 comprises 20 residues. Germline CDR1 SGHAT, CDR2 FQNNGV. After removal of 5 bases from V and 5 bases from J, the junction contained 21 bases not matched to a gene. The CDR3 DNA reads TGTGCCAGCAGCCAGAGACTAGCGGGAGTAAGCCATGTGCGATTGGAGACCCAGTACTTC. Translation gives CASSQRLAGVSHVRLETQYF.

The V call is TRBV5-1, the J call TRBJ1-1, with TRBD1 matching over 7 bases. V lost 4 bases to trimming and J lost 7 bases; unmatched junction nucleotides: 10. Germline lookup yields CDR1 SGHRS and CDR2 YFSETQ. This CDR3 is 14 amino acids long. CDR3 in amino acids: CASSPMDRPDEAFF. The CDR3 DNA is TGCGCCAGCAGCCCCATGGACAGGCCAGATGAAGCTTTCTTT.

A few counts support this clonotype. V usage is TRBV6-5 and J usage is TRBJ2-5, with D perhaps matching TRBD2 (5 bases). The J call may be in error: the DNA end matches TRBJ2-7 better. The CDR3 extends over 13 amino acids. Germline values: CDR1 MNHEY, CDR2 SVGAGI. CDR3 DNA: TGTGCCAGCAGTTTCGGGGAGCCGTACGAGCAGTACTTC. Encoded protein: CASSFGEPYEQYF.

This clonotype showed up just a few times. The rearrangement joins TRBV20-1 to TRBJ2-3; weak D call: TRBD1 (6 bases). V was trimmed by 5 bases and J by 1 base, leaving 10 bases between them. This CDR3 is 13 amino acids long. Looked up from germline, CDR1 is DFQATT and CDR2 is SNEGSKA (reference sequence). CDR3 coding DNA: TGCAGTGCTCACAGGGATCGCACAGATACGCAGTATTTT. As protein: CSAHRDRTDTQYF.

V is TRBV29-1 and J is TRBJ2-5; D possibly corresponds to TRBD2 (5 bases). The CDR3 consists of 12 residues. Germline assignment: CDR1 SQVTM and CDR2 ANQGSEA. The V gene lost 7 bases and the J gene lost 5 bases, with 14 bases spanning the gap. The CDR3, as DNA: TGCAGCGCTGGGAGAGCGGAGGAGACCCAGTACTTC. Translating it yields CSAGRAEETQYF.

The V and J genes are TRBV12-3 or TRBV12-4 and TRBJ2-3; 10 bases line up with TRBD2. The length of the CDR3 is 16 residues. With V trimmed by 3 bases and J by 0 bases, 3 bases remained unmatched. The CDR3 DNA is TGTGCCAGCAGTTTGGGACTAGCGCCGAGCACAGATACGCAGTATTTT. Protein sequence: CASSLGLAPSTDTQYF.

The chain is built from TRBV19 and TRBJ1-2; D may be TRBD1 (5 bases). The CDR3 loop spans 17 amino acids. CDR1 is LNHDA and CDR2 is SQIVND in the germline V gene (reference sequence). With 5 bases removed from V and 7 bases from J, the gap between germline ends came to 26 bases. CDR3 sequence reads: CASSSDSWLGVLVGYTF. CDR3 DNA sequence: TGTGCCAGTAGTTCAGACAGTTGGCTCGGCGTTTTGGTTGGCTACACCTTC.

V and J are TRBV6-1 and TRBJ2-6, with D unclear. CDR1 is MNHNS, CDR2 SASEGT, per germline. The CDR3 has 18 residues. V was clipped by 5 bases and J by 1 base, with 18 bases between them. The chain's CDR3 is CASSKDPPWLSGANVLTF. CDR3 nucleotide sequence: TGTGCCAGCAGTAAGGACCCACCCTGGCTTTCTGGGGCCAACGTCCTGACTTTC.

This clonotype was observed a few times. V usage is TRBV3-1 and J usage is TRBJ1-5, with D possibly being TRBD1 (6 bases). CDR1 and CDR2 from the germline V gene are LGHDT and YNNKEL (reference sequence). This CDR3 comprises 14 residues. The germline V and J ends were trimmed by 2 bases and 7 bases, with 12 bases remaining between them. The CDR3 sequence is CASSQRGSQQPQHF. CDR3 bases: TGTGCCAGCAGCCAAAGGGGGTCACAGCAGCCCCAGCATTTT.

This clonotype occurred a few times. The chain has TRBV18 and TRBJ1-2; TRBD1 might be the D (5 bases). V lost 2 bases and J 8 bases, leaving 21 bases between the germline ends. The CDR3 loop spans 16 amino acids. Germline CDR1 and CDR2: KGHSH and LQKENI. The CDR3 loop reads CASSPDHKTPQGGYTF. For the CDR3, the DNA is TGTGCCAGCTCACCAGACCACAAGACGCCCCAGGGCGGCTACACCTTC.

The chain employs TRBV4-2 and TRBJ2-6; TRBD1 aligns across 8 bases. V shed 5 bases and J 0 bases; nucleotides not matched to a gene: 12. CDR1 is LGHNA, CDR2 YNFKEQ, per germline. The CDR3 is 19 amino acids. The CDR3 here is CASSDHDRGGNSGANVLTF. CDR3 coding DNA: TGTGCCAGCAGCGATCATGACAGGGGAGGAAACTCTGGGGCCAACGTCCTGACTTTC.

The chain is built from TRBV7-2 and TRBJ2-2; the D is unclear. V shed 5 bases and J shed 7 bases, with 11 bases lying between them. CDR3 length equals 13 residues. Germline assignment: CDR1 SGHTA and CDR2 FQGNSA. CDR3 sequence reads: CASSTPGGGELFF. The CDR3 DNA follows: TGTGCCAGCAGCACCCCCGGCGGCGGGGAGCTGTTTTTT.

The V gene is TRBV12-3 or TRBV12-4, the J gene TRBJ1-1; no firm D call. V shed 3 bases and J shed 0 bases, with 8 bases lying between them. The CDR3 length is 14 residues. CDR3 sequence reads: CASSFLPVNTEAFF. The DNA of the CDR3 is TGTGCCAGCAGTTTCCTGCCTGTGAACACTGAAGCTTTCTTT.

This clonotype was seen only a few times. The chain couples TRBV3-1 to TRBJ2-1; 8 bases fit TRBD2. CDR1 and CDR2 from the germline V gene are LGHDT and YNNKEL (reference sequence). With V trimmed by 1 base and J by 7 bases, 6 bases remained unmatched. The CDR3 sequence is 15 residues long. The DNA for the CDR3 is TGTGCCAGCAGCCAAGTGGGGACTAGTTATAATGAGCAGTTCTTC. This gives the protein CASSQVGTSYNEQFF.

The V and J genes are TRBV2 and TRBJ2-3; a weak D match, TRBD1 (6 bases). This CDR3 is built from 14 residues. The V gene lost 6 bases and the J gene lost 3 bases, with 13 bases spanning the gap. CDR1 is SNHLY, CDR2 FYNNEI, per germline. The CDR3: CASRPRGLTDTQYF. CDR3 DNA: TGTGCCAGCAGGCCTAGGGGGTTAACAGATACGCAGTATTTT.

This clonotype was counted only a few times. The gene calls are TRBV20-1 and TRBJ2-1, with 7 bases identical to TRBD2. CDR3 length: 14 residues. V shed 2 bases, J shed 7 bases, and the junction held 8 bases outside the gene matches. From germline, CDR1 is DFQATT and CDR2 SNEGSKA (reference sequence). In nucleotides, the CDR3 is TGCAGTGCTAGAATACGACTAGCAGTGAATGAGCAGTTCTTC. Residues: CSARIRLAVNEQFF.

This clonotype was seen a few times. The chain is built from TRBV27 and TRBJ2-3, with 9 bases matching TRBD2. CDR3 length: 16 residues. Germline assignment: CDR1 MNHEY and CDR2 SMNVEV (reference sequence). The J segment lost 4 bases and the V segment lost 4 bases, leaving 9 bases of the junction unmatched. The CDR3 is CASSWARGGLADTQYF. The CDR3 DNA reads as TGTGCCAGCAGTTGGGCGCGGGGGGGGCTCGCAGATACGCAGTATTTT.

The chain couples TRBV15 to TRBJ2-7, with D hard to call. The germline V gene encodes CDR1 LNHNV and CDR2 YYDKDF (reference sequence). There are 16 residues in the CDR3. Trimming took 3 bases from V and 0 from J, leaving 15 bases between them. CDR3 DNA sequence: TGTGCCACCAGCAGCAAAAGACTGGCCGGCTCCTACGAGCAGTACTTC. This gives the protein CATSSKRLAGSYEQYF.

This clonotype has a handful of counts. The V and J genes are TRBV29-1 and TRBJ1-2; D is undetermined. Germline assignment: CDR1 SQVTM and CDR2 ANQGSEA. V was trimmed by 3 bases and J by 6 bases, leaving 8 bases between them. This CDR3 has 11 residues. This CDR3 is CSVDWGNGYTF. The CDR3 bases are TGCAGCGTTGATTGGGGTAATGGCTACACCTTC.

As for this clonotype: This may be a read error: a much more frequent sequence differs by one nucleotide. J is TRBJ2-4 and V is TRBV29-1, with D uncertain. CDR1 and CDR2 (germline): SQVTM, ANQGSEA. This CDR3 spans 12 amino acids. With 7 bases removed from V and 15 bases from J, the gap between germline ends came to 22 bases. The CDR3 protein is CSAVSAEYERYF. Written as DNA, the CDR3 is TGCAGCGCCGTAAGCGCTGAATACGAGCGGTACTTC.

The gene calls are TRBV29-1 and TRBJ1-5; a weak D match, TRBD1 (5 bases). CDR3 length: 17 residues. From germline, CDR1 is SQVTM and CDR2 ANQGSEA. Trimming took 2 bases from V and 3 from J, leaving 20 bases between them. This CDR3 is CSVENWGGVGNNQPQHF. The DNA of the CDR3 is TGCAGCGTTGAAAACTGGGGGGGAGTGGGAAACAATCAGCCCCAGCATTTT.

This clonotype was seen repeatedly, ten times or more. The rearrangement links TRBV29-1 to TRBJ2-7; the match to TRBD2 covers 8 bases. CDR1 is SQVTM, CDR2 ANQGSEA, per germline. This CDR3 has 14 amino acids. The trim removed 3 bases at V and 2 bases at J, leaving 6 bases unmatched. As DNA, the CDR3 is TGCAGCGTTGACCTTAGCGGGACCGCCTACGAGCAGTACTTC. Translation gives CSVDLSGTAYEQYF.